The 24 T cell receptor beta chains below all came from one sample that was sequenced in a study of blood T cell repertoires in COVID-19 (dated by TCRdb to 2019 to 2021). Libraries were prepared through the immunoSEQ multiplex PCR assay. TCRdb provides this immuneACCESS table in a form limited to in-frame rearrangements. Some clones are lacking; in checked studies, under half of them reflect an unresolved V gene, and why the rest are absent is not known. The sample table shows over 150,000 clones, and around 83% are seen once. The ten largest clones add up to around 1.1% of the sample. Input material: peripheral blood. The receptors originated from a man aged 35-49 years with acute or convalescent COVID-19.

V usage is TRBV6-4 and J usage is TRBJ1-2; 10 nucleotides agree with TRBD1. Germline-derived CDR1 and CDR2 are MRHNA and SNTAGT. The CDR3 has 15 amino acids. The J segment lost 8 bases and the V segment lost 6 bases, leaving 12 bases of the junction unmatched. CDR3 in amino acids: CASSSTRQGALGYTF. As DNA, the CDR3 is TGTGCCAGCAGCTCGACTCGACAGGGGGCTTTGGGCTACACCTTC.

The chain links TRBV13 to TRBJ1-1; the match to TRBD1 covers 10 bases. The CDR3 extends over 16 amino acids. V lost 8 bases, J lost 7 bases, and 16 bases stayed unmatched. Germline lookup yields CDR1 PRHDT and CDR2 FYEKMQ (reference sequence). The CDR3 nucleotides read TGTGCCAGCGACCACTATTACCGGGACAGGGGTATTGAAGCTTTCTTT. Translated: CASDHYYRDRGIEAFF.

This clone was seen only once. The CDR3 sequence is CASSLGQGVYEQYF. CDR3 sequence (DNA): TGTGCCAGCAGCTTGGGGCAGGGGGTGTACGAGCAGTACTTC. The chain links TRBV7-8 to TRBJ2-7; TRBD1 matches 7 bases. V gave up 3 bases and J gave up 4 bases; unmatched junction bases: 6. CDR3 size: 14 residues. Germline V gene lookup returns CDR1 SGHVS and CDR2 FQNEAQ.

The chain combines TRBV25-1 with TRBJ2-1; D unclear. CDR3 length equals 16 residues. The germline gives CDR1 MGHDK, CDR2 SYGVNS. V was pared by 3 bases and J by 2 bases, with 14 bases between. CDR3 bases: TGTGCCAGCAGTGAGTTGTTCGGTCAAGCCTACAATGAGCAGTTCTTC. Translating it yields CASSELFGQAYNEQFF. The full variable domain, with the rest looked up from reference TRBV25-1 and TRBJ2-1, is EADIYQTPRYLVIGTGKKITLECSQTMGHDKMYWYQQDPGMELHLIHYSYGVNSTEKGDLSSESTVSRIRTEHFPLTLESARPSHTSQYLCASSELFGQAYNEQFFGPGTRLTVL.

CDR3 loop: CASSQGTGGLYEQYF. The CDR3 nucleotides read TGTGCCAGCAGCCAAGGGACAGGGGGCTTATACGAGCAGTACTTC. The chain employs TRBV4-2 and TRBJ2-7; 11 positions agree with TRBD1. Germline loops: CDR1 LGHNA, CDR2 YNFKEQ. Trimming at V came to 1 base and at J to 4 bases, leaving 3 bases not matched to a gene. The CDR3 extends over 15 amino acids.

This chain links TRBV5-4 with TRBJ1-1; TRBD1 aligns across 7 bases. The junction had 4 bases not matched to a gene; V was cut back by 4 bases and J by 1 base. Germline V gene lookup returns CDR1 SGHNT and CDR2 YYREEE (reference sequence). The CDR3 contains 14 residues. The CDR3 sequence: CASSTGAGNTEAFF. CDR3 DNA: TGTGCCAGCAGCACAGGGGCTGGGAACACTGAAGCTTTCTTT.

This clone was seen just once. The chain employs TRBV7-9 and TRBJ1-3; possibly TRBD1 for D (6 bases). The germline V and J ends were trimmed by 5 bases and 9 bases, with 20 bases remaining between them. This CDR3 is 15 amino acids long. Germline values: CDR1 SEHNR, CDR2 FQNEAQ (reference sequence). CDR3 nucleotides: TGTGCCAGCAGCCCCCTAGGGCAGGGGTCCGCCACCATATATTTT. Protein: CASSPLGQGSATIYF.

The chain couples TRBV29-1 to TRBJ1-5; D unclear. The CDR3 totals 12 residues. Germline V gene sequence: CDR1 SQVTM, CDR2 ANQGSEA. V shed 7 bases and J shed 6 bases, with 13 bases lying between them. The CDR3 DNA is TGCAGCGCAATGTTAGATTCTCAGCCCCAGCATTTT. As protein: CSAMLDSQPQHF.

This clone was picked up a small number of times. This chain links TRBV3-1 (or the pseudogene TRBV3-2) with TRBJ2-7; D unresolved. The V and J ends lost 3 bases and 0 bases respectively, with 6 bases between them. This CDR3 is 13 amino acids long. Germline V gene data show CDR1 as LGHDT and CDR2 as YNNKEL (reference sequence). CDR3 in amino acids: CASSQYFSYEQYF. The CDR3 nucleotides are TGTGCCAGCAGCCAGTACTTCTCCTACGAGCAGTACTTC.

The chain joins TRBV27 to TRBJ1-2, with 9 bases lining up with TRBD1. Germline V lookup: CDR1 MNHEY, CDR2 SMNVEV (reference sequence). The V gene end was trimmed by 4 bases and the J gene end by 8 bases; junction bases not matched to a gene: 5. The CDR3 has 13 residues. DNA for the CDR3: TGTGCCAGCAGTTCCGGGACAGGGCGAGGCTACACCTTC. Protein sequence: CASSSGTGRGYTF.

The chain couples TRBV10-3 to TRBJ2-1; D may be TRBD2 (6 bases). Germline V gene data show CDR1 as ENHRY and CDR2 as SYGVKD. The CDR3 contains 15 residues. Trimming took off 0 bases at V and 8 bases at J, with 14 bases between the two ends. CDR3 DNA sequence: TGTGCCATCAGTGAGTCGATAGCGGCGAGGGATGAGCAGTTCTTC. Translated: CAISESIAARDEQFF.

The rearrangement joins TRBV25-1 to TRBJ1-1; no clear D. CDR3 size: 12 residues. Germline V gene sequence: CDR1 MGHDK, CDR2 SYGVNS. The germline V and J ends were trimmed by 5 bases and 3 bases, with 7 bases remaining between them. The CDR3 bases are TGTGCCAGCAGTTCTGTCTACACTGAAGCTTTCTTT. Its protein is CASSSVYTEAFF.

CDR3 in amino acids: CASSKETGSYEQYF. The DNA of the CDR3 is TGTGCCAGCAGCAAAGAGACAGGCTCCTACGAGCAGTACTTC. This chain uses TRBV6-4 with TRBJ2-7; tentatively, D is TRBD1 (6 bases). Trimming cost V 6 bases and J 0 bases, with 12 bases left between them. This CDR3 has 14 amino acids. Germline V gene data show CDR1 as MRHNA and CDR2 as SNTAGT.

The rearrangement joins TRBV2 to TRBJ2-7; no reliable D call. With 2 bases removed from V and 4 bases from J, the gap between germline ends came to 6 bases. The CDR3 contains 12 residues. Germline CDR1 SNHLY, CDR2 FYNNEI. The DNA for the CDR3 is TGTGCCAGCAGTGAATCCGGTTACGAGCAGTACTTC. Its protein is CASSESGYEQYF.

This clone was seen only a few times. The chain's CDR3 is CASSFGDRGQPQHF. CDR3 DNA sequence: TGTGCCAGCAGTTTTGGGGACAGGGGTCAGCCCCAGCATTTT. This chain uses TRBV27 with TRBJ1-5; 10 bases are a match to TRBD1. There are 14 residues in the CDR3. Trimming cost V 3 bases and J 6 bases; bases outside gene matches: 2. The V gene's germline CDR1 is MNHEY and CDR2 SMNVEV (reference sequence).

J is TRBJ1-4 and V is TRBV7-9; D gene uncertain. The CDR3 sequence is 15 residues long. Trimming removed 0 bases at V and 3 bases at J, with 8 bases between. From germline, CDR1 is SEHNR and CDR2 FQNEAQ (reference sequence). For the CDR3, the DNA is TGTGCCAGCAGCTTAGCCGCAGACTCTAATGAAAAACTGTTTTTT. Translating gives CASSLAADSNEKLFF.

This clone has just a few counts. This chain links TRBV4-1 with TRBJ1-2, with D possibly matching TRBD1 (5 bases). The length of the CDR3 is 16 residues. Trimming shortened V by 1 base and J by 5 bases, and 17 bases separated the two germline ends. Per germline, CDR1 MGHRA and CDR2 YSYEKL. This chain's CDR3 is CASSQVSAGGRYGYTF. The CDR3 DNA is TGCGCCAGCAGCCAAGTGAGTGCCGGGGGAAGGTATGGCTACACCTTC.

This clone occurred a few times. The chain couples TRBV23-1 to TRBJ1-4, with 7 bases that match TRBD1. TRBV23-1 is noted as an ORF with a role that remains uncertain. The J segment lost 4 bases and the V segment lost 5 bases, leaving 7 bases of the junction unmatched. CDR3 length equals 15 residues. The CDR3 nucleotides read TGCGCCAGCAGTTCCCAGGGGGACCTTAATGAAAAACTGTTTTTT. This encodes CASSSQGDLNEKLFF.

CDR3 sequence (DNA): TGTGCCAGCAGTTTGGGATGGACAGGTGGAGGGAACGAGCAGTACTTC. Translation gives CASSLGWTGGGNEQYF. The V gene is TRBV28, the J gene TRBJ2-7; weak D call: TRBD1 (7 bases). The CDR3 covers 16 residues. V was pared by 3 bases and J by 5 bases, with 20 bases between. Germline V gives CDR1 MDHEN, CDR2 SYDVKM.

The gene calls are TRBV3-1 (or the pseudogene TRBV3-2) and TRBJ1-5; D possibly corresponds to TRBD1 (5 bases). CDR1 and CDR2 from the germline V gene are LGHDT and YNNKEL (reference sequence). The CDR3 spans 16 residues. Deletions cut 0 bases from V and 6 bases from J, with 15 bases between. CDR3 DNA: TGTGCCAGCAGCCAAGAACCGCAGGGCGTAGGTCAGCCCCAGCATTTT. It yields the protein CASSQEPQGVGQPQHF.

V usage is TRBV19 and J usage is TRBJ1-3; D not certain. The CDR3 covers 16 residues. Germline V gene sequence: CDR1 LNHDA, CDR2 SQIVND (reference sequence). The ends were cut back, 9 bases at V and 2 bases at J, with 20 bases in the middle. CDR3 coding DNA: TGTGCCAGCACCGATCTCGGAGGATTGGCTGGAAACACCATATATTTT. It encodes CASTDLGGLAGNTIYF.

The chain carries TRBV4-1 and TRBJ1-6; TRBD1 might be the D (5 bases). V dropped 1 base and J dropped 0 bases, with 16 bases sitting between them. This CDR3 has 19 residues. The germline V gene has CDR1 MGHRA and CDR2 YSYEKL. For the CDR3, the DNA is TGCGCCAGCAGCCAAGGAGTCGGGGGTGGATACTCCTATAATTCACCCCTCCACTTT. The encoded protein is CASSQGVGGGYSYNSPLHF.

V and J are TRBV5-1 and TRBJ1-6; 10 nucleotides line up with TRBD1. The CDR3 is 15 amino acids. V lost 4 bases to trimming and J lost 10 bases; unmatched junction nucleotides: 8. Germline CDR1 and CDR2: SGHRS and YFSETQ. This chain's CDR3 is CASSPGTGVRSPLHF. CDR3 sequence (DNA): TGCGCCAGCAGCCCAGGGACAGGGGTGAGGTCACCCCTCCACTTT.

This clone was counted only a few times. This rearrangement joins TRBV30 to TRBJ1-2, with a possible D match to TRBD1 (5 bases). CDR3 size: 13 residues. The V end was cut by 4 bases, the J end by 6 bases, with 15 bases between. CDR1 and CDR2 from the germline V gene are GTSNPN and SVGIG (reference sequence). CDR3 sequence reads: CAWKQGQENGYTF. In nucleotides, the CDR3 is TGTGCCTGGAAGCAGGGTCAAGAGAATGGCTACACCTTC.